Detailed here is one T cell receptor beta chain. What it recognizes is unknown. There are 16 residues in the CDR3. Germline V gene data show CDR1 as SGHRS and CDR2 as YFSETQ. Germline trimming cut 0 bases from V and 3 bases from J; bases unmatched to any gene: 7. This sample stems from a study of OX40 agonist ivuxolimab in advanced cancers. The protocol was immunoSEQ multiplex PCR, while the TCRdb copy is restricted to in-frame clones and leaves out a portion. The sample lists under 80,000 clones, about 90% seen once, with about 1.8% in the top ten. Regarding the study as a whole: Average numbers of expanded clones were greater in CD8+ T cells than in CD4+.

The source of this sequence is an adult with an advanced solid tumor such as melanoma, head and neck, liver or kidney cancer. The sequenced sample was CD4+ or CD8+ T cells sorted from blood, obtained in a trial of the OX40 agonist ivuxolimab. The rearrangement joins TRBV5-1 to TRBJ2-3, with TRBD2 identical over 7 bases. The CDR3: CASSLVGLSWTDTQYF. The CDR3 DNA reads as TGCGCCAGCAGCTTGGTGGGACTATCTTGGACAGATACGCAGTATTTT. Using reference TRBV5-1 and TRBJ2-3 for the parts outside the CDR3, the full variable domain is KAGVTQTPRYLIKTRGQQVTLSCSPISGHRSVSWYQQTPGQGLQFLFEYFSETQRNKGNFPGRFSGRQFSNSRSEMNVSTLELGDSALYLCASSLVGLSWTDTQYFGPGTRLTVL.